One TCR beta chain is described in this entry. The antigen it recognizes is unknown. The record has no base qualities; no much larger clone is one base away. Per the germline V gene (reference sequence), LNHDA is the CDR1 and SQIVND is the CDR2. V is pruned by 2 bases and J by 4 bases, leaving 10 bases of the junction without a gene match. The CDR3 spans 17 residues, from the cysteine through the phenylalanine. The DNA shown is the 51-base CDR3, in frame from base 1. The data originate from a study of blood T cell repertoires in COVID-19 (dated by TCRdb to 2018 to 2021). With respect to the entire study: Collaborator samples came from the United States, Italy and Spain and covered acute and convalescent phases of COVID-19. The prospective study material was composed of cDNA or gDNA derived from T cells, B-cell-depleted T cells, or PBMCs. Deeply sampled blood TCRbeta repertoires from subjects exposed to, actively infected with, or recovered from COVID-19 were included in the dataset. The repertoires were made available in a free public database intended to serve as a resource for research on the immune response to SARS-CoV-2. Samples came from the ongoing ImmuneRACE study (first 160 participants) plus 1,254 subjects from 6 global collaborators. Sample metadata almost always included a de-identified subject ID, COVID-19 status, age in years and sex. Where available, HLA class I and class II types were taken from metadata supplied by the sample provider and were not determined by assay-based typing. What the authors observed across the whole study: The amount of clinical and demographic metadata varied by source and participant and was provided uncurated.

Enrolling through a virtual design, the prospective study's participants ranged in age from roughly 18 to 95 years and lived across 24 United States geographic areas. Cohort assignment in the prospective study relied on participant-reported clinical history from a screening survey and a study questionnaire. Recovered participants in ImmuneRACE Cohort 3 were defined as having two consecutive negative NP/OP PCR tests, clearance from a healthcare professional, or resolution of symptoms. Each participant in the prospective study had whole blood, serum and a nasopharyngeal or oropharyngeal swab collected by mobile phlebotomists. Prospective study participants could optionally give additional blood draws and questionnaires over an approximately two-month period. Blood samples from the prospective study were shipped frozen or at room temperature prior to DNA extraction. TCRbeta CDR3 regions were amplified from genomic DNA using the immunoSEQ Assay, a bias-controlled multiplex PCR. Per the source publication's procedure: Within the assay, amplification of reference gene primers was used to estimate how many nucleated cells each sample contained. Sequence reads were collapsed and filtered to measure the absolute abundance of every unique TCRbeta CDR3 rearrangement. For each sample, productive Simpson clonality was calculated as the square root of Simpson's diversity index over productive rearrangements. The table was pulled from immuneACCESS by TCRdb, which kept in-frame rearrangements only. Such tables lose some clones; where checked, under half of the loss comes from unresolved V genes, and the rest has no known cause. V and J calls and clone size are given by that table; D and trimming were obtained from the DNA. This sample gives around 480,000 clones in total; 87% of them show up just once. The ten most abundant clones make up roughly 0.7% of the sample.

The sequence links TRBV19 to TRBJ2-2; 7 central nucleotides agree with TRBD1. The sample was PBMCs or T cells enriched from blood (not recorded which). This receptor was taken from a young woman who had recovered from COVID-19. The CDR3 amino acid sequence is: CASSINLQGVSTGELFF. The bases read TGTGCCAGTAGTATAAATTTGCAGGGGGTTAGCACCGGGGAGCTGTTTTTT.